This entry describes one TCR beta chain. Its antigen is currently unknown. These data originate in a study of T cell responses to AZD1222 COVID-19 vaccine. Clones were sequenced by immunoSEQ multiplex PCR, and TCRdb holds only the in-frame ones, with some missing. This sample has 95,000 to 100,000 clones, with around 87% found just once. Investigators merged groups given second doses at roughly 4 or roughly 12 weeks. Points from the study as a whole: CD4 TCRs covered the whole spike, strongest at regions 160-218 and 743-854. The donor group comprised mostly white British people and more females; the analysis possibly underestimated clonal diversity. Repertoires were collected only later (after the peak T cell response had occurred).

Trimming pared 6 bases from V and 0 bases from J, leaving 12 bases between. The germline gives CDR1 KGHSH, CDR2 LQKENI. This CDR3 has 14 amino acids. The sample here was peripheral blood, taken 28 days after the second AZD1222 dose. The gene calls are TRBV18 and TRBJ2-7, with D hard to call. This clonotype was obtained from an adult who received the AZD1222 COVID-19 vaccine. As DNA, the CDR3 is TGTGCCAGCTCCCCTCGTTCCGACTCCTACGAGCAGTACTTC. This encodes CASSPRSDSYEQYF.